Shown below are 26 T cell receptor beta chains from a single sample sequenced in a study of vaccination effects on CD4 cells after COVID-19. Only in-frame clones appear in the TCRdb table, and some are missing; sequencing was by immunoSEQ multiplex PCR. The repertoire consists of around 25,000 clones, with approximately 72% occurring once and the leading ten covering roughly a tenth. The ViraFEST assay expanded antigen-specific CD4+ T cells with viral peptide pools before sequencing. Cells that had been cultured for nine to eleven days were the source of isolated CD4+ T cells. According to the study, vaccine recipients showed no prior SARS-CoV-2 infection and negative nucleocapsid antibodies. Their target antigens are unknown. The specimen comprised CD4+ T cells from PBMCs cultured with SARS-CoV-2 spike peptides, sampled before COVID-19 vaccination. The receptors come from a human donor who received a COVID-19 vaccine.

The V and J genes are TRBV18 and TRBJ1-5; tentative D call: TRBD1 (5 bases). The CDR3 is 16 residues long. Trimming pared 3 bases from V and 2 bases from J, leaving 14 bases between. The germline V gene has CDR1 KGHSH and CDR2 LQKENI. CDR3 protein: CASSPGAGGGNQPQHF. In DNA, the CDR3 is TGTGCCAGCTCACCCGGGGCTGGTGGGGGCAATCAGCCCCAGCATTTT. Drawing the rest from reference TRBV18 and TRBJ1-5, the complete variable domain is NAGVMQNPRHLVRRRGQEARLRCSPMKGHSHVYWYRQLPEEGLKFMVYLQKENIIDESGMPKERFSAEFPKEGPSILRIQQVVRGDSAAYFCASSPGAGGGNQPQHFGDGTRLSIL.

This chain links TRBV25-1 with TRBJ1-4; no reliable D call. In germline, CDR1 is MGHDK, CDR2 SYGVNS. The CDR3 has 17 amino acids. V gave up 6 bases and J gave up 0 bases, with 17 bases separating them. CDR3 nucleotides: TGTGCCAGCAGCCCCACTCAAGGCCTTGCAACTAATGAAAAACTGTTTTTT. Translation: CASSPTQGLATNEKLFF.

V is TRBV3-1 (or the pseudogene TRBV3-2) and J is TRBJ2-7; perhaps D is TRBD1 or TRBD2 (5 bases each). The germline CDR1 and CDR2 sequences are LGHDT and YNNKEL (reference sequence). The V end lost 5 bases, the J end lost 1 base, and 27 bases lay between the germline ends. The CDR3 length is 19 residues. The CDR3 coding sequence is TGTGCCAGCAGCGCAGGACTGTCGGGACCGTCGGAGGTTTCCTACGAGCAGTACTTC. It codes for CASSAGLSGPSEVSYEQYF.

This chain connects TRBV5-6 to TRBJ1-4; D unclear. Between the trimmed V and J ends, which lost 2 bases and 7 bases, there was a span of 12 bases. CDR3 length equals 14 residues. Germline-derived CDR1 and CDR2 are SGHDT and YYEEEE. The CDR3 protein is CASSLVGGGEKLFF. As DNA, the CDR3 is TGTGCCAGCAGCTTAGTTGGAGGCGGTGAAAAACTGTTTTTT.

The chain has TRBV11-2 and TRBJ1-1; unclear D gene. V was shortened by 0 bases and J by 5 bases, with 10 bases between the two germline ends. This CDR3 contains 14 residues. Looked up from germline, CDR1 is SGHAT and CDR2 is FQNNGV. CDR3 loop: CASSLEGRGTEAFF. In DNA, the CDR3 is TGTGCCAGCAGCTTAGAAGGGAGAGGGACTGAAGCTTTCTTT. The full variable domain, in which reference TRBV11-2 and TRBJ1-1 provide the parts outside the CDR3, is EAGVAQSPRYKIIEKRQSVAFWCNPISGHATLYWYQQILGQGPKLLIQFQNNGVVDDSQLPKDRFSAERLKGVDSTLKIQPAKLEDSAVYLCASSLEGRGTEAFFGQGTRLTVV.

This chain links TRBV7-8 with TRBJ2-2, with D hard to call. Germline V gene sequence: CDR1 SGHVS, CDR2 FQNEAQ. V lost 2 bases and J lost 5, with 15 bases in between. CDR3 length: 16 residues. The CDR3 here is CASSLPSTLGTGELFF. The CDR3 DNA reads TGTGCCAGCAGCTTACCGTCTACATTAGGGACCGGGGAGCTGTTTTTT.

V is TRBV25-1 and J is TRBJ1-5; D not resolved. The germline V and J ends were trimmed by 4 bases and 10 bases, with 11 bases remaining between them. The CDR3 runs 12 residues. CDR1 MGHDK and CDR2 SYGVNS come from the germline V gene. The CDR3 sequence: CASSAEASPQHF. DNA for the CDR3: TGTGCCAGCAGTGCAGAGGCTTCCCCCCAGCATTTT.

V gene TRBV15 combines with J gene TRBJ1-6; TRBD1 is a possible D gene (6 bases). V lost 0 bases and J lost 13, with 16 bases in between. Germline CDR1 is LNHNV and CDR2 is YYDKDF (reference sequence). This CDR3 region has 15 residues. This CDR3 is CATSRDFGQSGPLHF. CDR3 nucleotide sequence: TGTGCCACCAGCAGAGACTTCGGACAGAGTGGGCCCCTCCACTTT.

This rearrangement joins TRBV2 to TRBJ2-1; 10 positions match TRBD2. Germline-derived CDR1 and CDR2 are SNHLY and FYNNEI. The CDR3 totals 18 residues. V dropped 1 base and J dropped 7; count of bases not matched to a gene: 13. The chain's CDR3 is CASSEGWPSGRIGNEQFF. The CDR3 DNA reads TGTGCCAGCAGTGAAGGCTGGCCTAGCGGGAGAATTGGGAATGAGCAGTTCTTC.

The chain couples TRBV5-1 to TRBJ1-1, with TRBD1 matching over 9 bases. Germline CDR1 and CDR2: SGHRS and YFSETQ. This CDR3 comprises 14 residues. Trimming at V came to 3 bases and at J to 4 bases, leaving 4 bases not matched to a gene. CDR3 region: CASSSGQGFTEAFF. The DNA of the CDR3 is TGCGCCAGCAGCTCAGGACAGGGGTTCACTGAAGCTTTCTTT.

The chain links TRBV6-1 to TRBJ1-3; D is unresolved. The CDR3 has 15 amino acids. Germline V CDR1 and CDR2: MNHNS, SASEGT. V lost 0 bases to trimming and J lost 4 bases, with 10 bases between them. In nucleotides, the CDR3 is TGTGCCAGCAGTGAAGCGGGTCAGACAGGAAACACCATATATTTT. Translation gives CASSEAGQTGNTIYF.

This chain links TRBV3-1 (or the pseudogene TRBV3-2) with TRBJ2-1; D is possibly TRBD2 (5 bases). Germline-derived CDR1 and CDR2 are LGHDT and YNNKEL (reference sequence). V was cut by 4 bases and J by 0 bases, with 10 bases left in between. This CDR3 has 15 residues. The CDR3 spells CASSLFGSSYNEQFF. For the CDR3, the DNA is TGTGCCAGCAGCCTGTTTGGGAGCTCCTACAATGAGCAGTTCTTC.

V is TRBV19 and J is TRBJ2-1; TRBD2 agrees at 15 bases. With V trimmed by 6 bases and J by 9 bases, 3 bases remained unmatched. The CDR3 extends over 14 amino acids. In germline, CDR1 is LNHDA, CDR2 SQIVND (reference sequence). The CDR3 here is CASRPGLAGGEQFF. The CDR3 DNA sequence: TGTGCCAGTAGACCGGGACTAGCGGGAGGTGAGCAGTTCTTC.

This sequence joins TRBV5-4 and TRBJ2-4; 11 bases agree with TRBD2. Germline loops: CDR1 SGHNT, CDR2 YYREEE (reference sequence). V lost 4 bases, J lost 0 bases, and 3 bases stayed unmatched. The length of the CDR3 is 16 residues. The CDR3 protein is CASSASGGTAKNIQYF. The CDR3 DNA reads TGTGCCAGCAGCGCTAGCGGGGGGACAGCCAAAAACATTCAGTACTTC.

This rearrangement joins TRBV6-5 to TRBJ2-1, with D tentatively TRBD2 (6 bases). V lost 2 bases and J lost 5, with 13 bases in between. The CDR3 is made up of 15 amino acids. In germline, CDR1 is MNHEY, CDR2 SVGAGI. CDR3 residues: CASSYGGLGNNEQFF. CDR3 nucleotides: TGTGCCAGCAGTTACGGGGGGTTGGGGAACAATGAGCAGTTCTTC.

This sequence joins TRBV4-1 and TRBJ2-5; TRBD2 matches at 12 bases. The V segment lost 3 bases and the J segment 3 bases; nucleotides outside the gene matches: 5. Germline V gene data show CDR1 as MGHRA and CDR2 as YSYEKL. The CDR3 runs 16 residues. CDR3 sequence: CASSQALAGGKETQYF. CDR3 coding DNA: TGCGCCAGCAGCCAGGCTCTAGCGGGGGGGAAAGAGACCCAGTACTTC.

The chain joins TRBV5-1 to TRBJ1-4; 8 nucleotides agree with TRBD1. Looked up from germline, CDR1 is SGHRS and CDR2 is YFSETQ. The CDR3 is 15 residues long. Trimming at V came to 4 bases and at J to 7 bases, leaving 9 bases not matched to a gene. The CDR3: CASSMQQGVREKLFF. As DNA, the CDR3 is TGCGCCAGCAGCATGCAACAGGGGGTTCGTGAAAAACTGTTTTTT. The whole variable domain, filled in from reference TRBV5-1 and TRBJ1-4, reads KAGVTQTPRYLIKTRGQQVTLSCSPISGHRSVSWYQQTPGQGLQFLFEYFSETQRNKGNFPGRFSGRQFSNSRSEMNVSTLELGDSALYLCASSMQQGVREKLFFGSGTQLSVL.

The rearrangement joins TRBV5-6 to TRBJ2-7; 7 bases are a match to TRBD2. Trimming removed 5 bases from V and 3 bases from J; junction bases left unmatched: 8. This CDR3 region has 14 residues. The germline CDR1 and CDR2 sequences are SGHDT and YYEEEE. The CDR3 DNA sequence: TGTGCCAGCAGGTACGGGACTAAGATCTACGAGCAGTACTTC. Its translation: CASRYGTKIYEQYF.

V gene TRBV6-5 combines with J gene TRBJ1-5; 7 positions agree with TRBD1. Germline V lookup: CDR1 MNHEY, CDR2 SVGAGI. V shed 6 bases and J 7 bases; nucleotides not matched to a gene: 6. CDR3 length: 13 residues. CDR3 nucleotides: TGTGCCAGCAGACGACAGGGAGAACAGCCCCAGCATTTT. It yields the protein CASRRQGEQPQHF.

V gene TRBV29-1 combines with J gene TRBJ1-3; D remains ambiguous. Trimming took 0 bases from V and 0 from J, leaving 6 bases between them. The CDR3 loop spans 14 amino acids. The germline gives CDR1 SQVTM, CDR2 ANQGSEA. CDR3 amino acids: CSVEDGSSGNTIYF. In DNA form, the CDR3 reads TGCAGCGTTGAAGATGGGAGCTCTGGAAACACCATATATTTT.

The J gene is TRBJ1-5, the V gene TRBV29-1; TRBD1 might be the D (5 bases). The CDR3 is 12 residues long. CDR1 and CDR2 from the germline V gene are SQVTM and ANQGSEA. V shed 4 bases and J shed 5 bases, with 9 bases lying between them. DNA of the CDR3: TGCAGCGTTGGTCAGACAGATCAGCCCCAGCATTTT. This translates into CSVGQTDQPQHF.

The chain employs TRBV7-6 and TRBJ2-2; a possible D gene is TRBD1 (5 bases). The CDR3 has 17 residues. Germline loops: CDR1 SGHVS, CDR2 FNYEAQ. Between the trimmed V and J ends, which lost 3 bases and 6 bases, there was a span of 20 bases. The CDR3 reads CASSLSLIPGRSGELFF. CDR3 bases: TGTGCCAGCAGCTTGTCATTAATTCCAGGGCGTTCCGGGGAGCTGTTTTTT.

The rearrangement uses TRBV7-9 and TRBJ2-1, with 13 bases lining up with TRBD2. CDR3 length equals 17 residues. V lost 1 base to trimming and J lost 3 bases; unmatched junction nucleotides: 3. Looked up from germline, CDR1 is SEHNR and CDR2 is FQNEAQ (reference sequence). DNA of the CDR3: TGTGCCAGCAGCTTAGGGGGGACTAGCGGGGTCTACAATGAGCAGTTCTTC. Its protein is CASSLGGTSGVYNEQFF.

In its sample, this clone was seen a few times. The chain employs TRBV7-2 and TRBJ2-7, with 13 positions matching TRBD2. With V trimmed by 8 bases and J by 3 bases, 10 bases remained unmatched. CDR3 length: 16 amino acids. Germline assignment: CDR1 SGHTA and CDR2 FQGNSA. CDR3 in amino acids: CASRLPGTSGNYEQYF. The CDR3 nucleotides read TGTGCCAGCCGCCTCCCCGGGACTAGCGGGAACTACGAGCAGTACTTC.

J is TRBJ1-3 and V is TRBV18; D is possibly TRBD1 (5 bases). CDR1 and CDR2 from the germline V gene are KGHSH and LQKENI. Deletions cut 3 bases from V and 5 bases from J, with 17 bases between. This CDR3 contains 16 residues. DNA of the CDR3: TGTGCCAGCTCACCGACGCACCGGGACGGAAGAAACACCATATATTTT. Translation gives CASSPTHRDGRNTIYF. Combining the CDR3 with reference TRBV18 and TRBJ1-3 gives the whole variable domain NAGVMQNPRHLVRRRGQEARLRCSPMKGHSHVYWYRQLPEEGLKFMVYLQKENIIDESGMPKERFSAEFPKEGPSILRIQQVVRGDSAAYFCASSPTHRDGRNTIYFGEGSWLTVV.

A few counts support this clone. The J gene is TRBJ2-2, the V gene TRBV6-5, with no clear D. Trimming left V 0 bases short and J 6 bases short, with 5 bases between. Germline CDR1 reads MNHEY; CDR2 reads SVGAGI. The CDR3 spans 13 residues. CDR3 in amino acids: CASSYSRAGELFF. The CDR3 DNA reads as TGTGCCAGCAGTTACTCTAGGGCCGGGGAGCTGTTTTTT.